The rows below give T cell receptor beta chains drawn from one sample of a study of blood T cell repertoires in COVID-19. The repertoire was sequenced with immunoSEQ multiplex PCR; TCRdb's copy has only in-frame clones and lacks some. The data hold 140,000 to 150,000 clones, with 75% to 85% observed a single time. Sequenced material: peripheral blood. Every receptor here comes from a man between 60 and 75 years old with active or convalescent COVID-19. Each CDR3 is given with its conserved first and last residue. A D gene is named only where the DNA matches it firmly. Where a row states a size, it is once, few, many or the class of an expanded clone; other rows omit it.

v_call	cdr3_length	d_call	j_call	clone_size	cdr3_nt	cdr3_aa
TRBV5-1	16	-	TRBJ2-2	-	TGCGCCAGCAGCTTGGCCCCTCGTGGCAACACCGGGGAGCTGTTTTTT	CASSLAPRGNTGELFF
TRBV10-3	13	-	TRBJ1-5	-	TGTGCCATCAGCCCGGGGGGCAATCAGCCCCAGCATTTT	CAISPGGNQPQHF
TRBV7-2	16	-	TRBJ2-3	-	TGTGCCAGCAGCTTCCACACAAGCGCGCGGGCTGATACGCAGTATTTT	CASSFHTSARADTQYF
TRBV7-8	16	TRBD1	TRBJ1-6	-	TGTGCCAGCAGCTTAGTCGCAGGGGGCTATAATTCACCCCTCCACTTT	CASSLVAGGYNSPLHF
TRBV19	15	-	TRBJ1-4	-	TGTGCCAGTAGTTCGGGAACAGCAACTAATGAAAAACTGTTTTTT	CASSSGTATNEKLFF
TRBV7-8	16	-	TRBJ1-3	-	TGTGCCAGCAGCTTAGAAGGGGCCTTCTCTGGAAACACCATATATTTT	CASSLEGAFSGNTIYF
TRBV3-1/TRBV3-2	14	-	TRBJ1-6	once	TGTGCCAGCAGCCAGGGGCAGGGTCCTTCACCCCTCCACTTT	CASSQGQGPSPLHF
TRBV6-5	14	TRBD1	TRBJ1-6	-	TGTGCCAGCAGAACCGGGACAGGGGGCTCACCCCTCCACTTT	CASRTGTGGSPLHF
TRBV6-5	13	-	TRBJ1-6	-	TGTGCCAGCACCCCTATCGGAGGTTCACCCCTCCACTTT	CASTPIGGSPLHF
TRBV5-6	13	-	TRBJ1-2	once	TGTGCCAGCAGCTTGTACTGGACGGGAGGCTACACCTTC	CASSLYWTGGYTF
TRBV18	19	TRBD2	TRBJ2-6	-	TGTGCCAGCTCACCATTCGGACTAGCGGGAGTTTCCGGGGCCAACGTCCTGACTTTC	CASSPFGLAGVSGANVLTF
TRBV13	14	TRBD1	TRBJ1-5	-	TGTGCCAGCAGCTCGCAACAGGGGAACCAGCCCCAGCATTTT	CASSSQQGNQPQHF
TRBV6-1	13	TRBD1	TRBJ1-1	once	TGTGCCAGCAGTGACACAGGGGGTCTGGGGGCTTTCTTT	CASSDTGGLGAFF
TRBV10-1	15	TRBD1	TRBJ1-2	-	TGCGCCAGCAGTGAGGGACAGGCGCCCTTCTATGGCTACACCTTC	CASSEGQAPFYGYTF
TRBV19	15	-	TRBJ2-3	-	TGTGCCAGCTCCAAGGGGGGGGGCTCCACAGATACGCAGTATTTT	CASSKGGGSTDTQYF
TRBV4-3	16	-	TRBJ1-2	-	TGCGCCAGCAGCCAAGTCCGAGTCGAGACTAACTATGGCTACACCTTC	CASSQVRVETNYGYTF
TRBV29-1	12	-	TRBJ1-2	-	TGCAGCGACCTGACAAGGGGCTATGGCTACACCTTC	CSDLTRGYGYTF
TRBV18	17	TRBD1	TRBJ1-6	-	TGTGCCAGCTCACTCAAGGTTACCGGGACAGATAATTCACCCCTCCACTTT	CASSLKVTGTDNSPLHF
TRBV11-3	17	TRBD2	TRBJ2-6	-	TGTGCCAGCAGCAGCAAAGCGGGACGCTCTGGGGCCAACGTCCTGACTTTC	CASSSKAGRSGANVLTF
TRBV2	14	TRBD1	TRBJ1-5	-	TGTGCCAGCAGAAAGGGACAGCGGGATCAGCCCCAGCATTTT	CASRKGQRDQPQHF
TRBV4-3	18	TRBD2	TRBJ2-1	-	TGCGCCAGCAGCCAAGAGTTGACTAGCGGGAGACCTTACAATGAGCAGTTCTTC	CASSQELTSGRPYNEQFF
TRBV10-3	16	TRBD1	TRBJ1-2	-	TGTGCCATCAGTGAGTCCGGGGGACAGAATAACTATGGCTACACCTTC	CAISESGGQNNYGYTF
TRBV15	15	-	TRBJ1-3	-	TGTGCCACCAGCAGACCATCGGGGGGGGCAGACACCATATATTTT	CATSRPSGGADTIYF
TRBV4-3	15	TRBD1	TRBJ2-3	once	TGCGCCAGCAGCCAAGAGGGACAGGGAGCAGATACGCAGTATTTT	CASSQEGQGADTQYF
TRBV24-1	16	-	TRBJ2-5	-	TGTGCCACCAGTGACTCCGGCAGGCCGTTGGGTGGGACCCAGTACTTC	CATSDSGRPLGGTQYF
TRBV10-3	14	-	TRBJ1-2	-	TGTGCCATCAGTGAGGGGGGGGGTCACTATGGCTACACCTTC	CAISEGGGHYGYTF
TRBV28	16	-	TRBJ2-1	-	TGTGCCAGCAAGAGTCGGAGGGTTAGCTCCTACAATGAGCAGTTCTTC	CASKSRRVSSYNEQFF
TRBV11-3	17	-	TRBJ1-6	-	TGTGCCAGCAGCTTAAGGGCTGGGGCAGCTTATAATTCACCCCTCCACTTT	CASSLRAGAAYNSPLHF
TRBV9	19	TRBD2	TRBJ2-3	-	TGTGCCAGCAGCTCGGAAGGCCTACTAGCGGGAGACTTCACAGATACGCAGTATTTT	CASSSEGLLAGDFTDTQYF
TRBV5-1	16	TRBD2	TRBJ2-5	-	TGCGCCAGCAGCTTGGGGGTACTAGCGAGCCAAGAGACCCAGTACTTC	CASSLGVLASQETQYF
TRBV19	17	TRBD1	TRBJ1-2	-	TGTGCCAGTACCGATACAGGGACAGGGACCCTTAACTATGGCTACACCTTC	CASTDTGTGTLNYGYTF
TRBV18	16	-	TRBJ2-7	-	TGTGCCAGCTCACCACCAATTGGTACAGAATCCTACGAGCAGTACTTC	CASSPPIGTESYEQYF
TRBV7-2	15	-	TRBJ1-5	few	TGTGCCAGCAGCTTAATCAGGGCCGACAATCAGCCCCAGCATTTT	CASSLIRADNQPQHF
TRBV19	13	-	TRBJ1-5	few	TGTGCCAGTAGTACAGGGGGCAATCAGCCCCAGCATTTT	CASSTGGNQPQHF
TRBV11-2	15	-	TRBJ1-2	-	TGTGCCAGCAGCTTAGGCCAGGGGTTGGACTATGGCTACACCTTC	CASSLGQGLDYGYTF
TRBV21-1	20	-	TRBJ1-4	-	TGTGCCAGCAGCAAAGCCTGGTCTAACCAGGGGGCCACAACTAATGAAAAACTGTTTTTT	CASSKAWSNQGATTNEKLFF
TRBV11-3	16	TRBD2	TRBJ2-3	-	TGTGCCAGCAGCCGCAGACTAGCGGATATCTCGGATACGCAGTATTTT	CASSRRLADISDTQYF
TRBV11-3	14	-	TRBJ1-1	-	TGTGCCAGCAGCCACCTTAGAGTCGATACTGAAGCTTTCTTT	CASSHLRVDTEAFF
TRBV13	15	TRBD1	TRBJ1-2	-	TGTGCCAGCAGCTCTGGGACAGGGAAAGTCTATGGCTACACCTTC	CASSSGTGKVYGYTF
TRBV21-1	15	-	TRBJ1-5	-	TGTGCCAGCAGCATCGTCCGGGACAGGCTGGAGCCCCAGCATTTT	CASSIVRDRLEPQHF
TRBV6-5	14	TRBD1	TRBJ1-2	-	TGTGCCAGCAGTTACTCGGGACAGGGCAATGGCTACACCTTC	CASSYSGQGNGYTF
TRBV6-5	15	TRBD1	TRBJ1-2	many	TGTGCCAGCATCCGATACGGGACAGGGGGCATCGGCTACACCTTC	CASIRYGTGGIGYTF
TRBV7-2	15	TRBD1	TRBJ1-2	-	TGTGCCAGCAGCTTAGGGGGGGACAGGGACTATGGCTACACCTTC	CASSLGGDRDYGYTF
TRBV7-2	14	TRBD1	TRBJ1-2	-	TGTGCCAGCAGCCCCGGGACAGTGGGGTATGGCTACACCTTC	CASSPGTVGYGYTF
TRBV6-4	14	TRBD1	TRBJ1-4	-	TGTGCCAGCAGGAAGACAGGGTATGATGAAAAACTGTTTTTT	CASRKTGYDEKLFF
TRBV9	14	-	TRBJ2-7	-	TGTGCCAGCAGCGTAGCCGCCAGCTCCTACGAGCAGTACTTC	CASSVAASSYEQYF
TRBV12-3/TRBV12-4	13	-	TRBJ1-2	-	TGTGCCAGCAGTCGGGGGACGGCCTATGGCTACACCTTC	CASSRGTAYGYTF